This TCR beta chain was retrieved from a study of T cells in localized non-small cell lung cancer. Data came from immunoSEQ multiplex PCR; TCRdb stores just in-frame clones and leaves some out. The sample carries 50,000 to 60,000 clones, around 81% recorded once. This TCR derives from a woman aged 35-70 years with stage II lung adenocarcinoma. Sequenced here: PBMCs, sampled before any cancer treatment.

The CDR3 loop reads CASRDHSTHNEQFF. The CDR3 DNA follows: TGTGCCAGCAGGGACCACAGTACGCACAATGAGCAGTTCTTC. V and J are TRBV7-9 and TRBJ2-1, with unresolved D. The V gene lost 6 bases and the J gene lost 5 bases, with 14 bases spanning the gap. CDR1 and CDR2 (germline): SEHNR, FQNEAQ (reference sequence). The CDR3 extends over 14 amino acids.